The 2 T cell receptor beta chains given below trace back to one sample, sequenced in a study of naive and memory T cell subsets. Both TRBC1 and TRBC2 were covered by a beta constant-region primer of two equimolar oligonucleotides. Each CDR3 protein gets one entry after TCRdb re-called the UMI-ligation and nested PCR reads with MiXCR. The sample holds 70,000 to 95,000 distinct CDR3 sequences, about 6.5% seen once. Source material: central memory CD4+ T cells from blood. The receptors shown here come from a human donor in good health.

This clonotype has at least ten counts. The gene calls are TRBV7-2 and TRBJ1-3, with D uncertain. V shed 1 base and J shed 0 bases, with 10 bases lying between them. Germline lookup yields CDR1 SGHTA and CDR2 FQGNSA. The CDR3 runs to 16 residues. CDR3 region: CASSLGGVNSGNTIYF. The CDR3, as DNA: TGTGCCAGCAGCTTAGGAGGAGTCAACTCTGGAAACACCATATATTTT.

This clonotype appeared many times. The J gene is TRBJ1-6, the V gene TRBV2, with D tentatively TRBD1 (5 bases). Germline V lookup: CDR1 SNHLY, CDR2 FYNNEI. There are 14 residues in the CDR3. With 8 bases removed from V and 7 bases from J, the gap between germline ends came to 15 bases. Here the CDR3 reads CASGLGPSNSPLHF. CDR3 DNA: TGTGCCAGCGGTCTGGGGCCGTCGAATTCACCCCTCCACTTT.